One and the same sample provided the 22 T cell receptor beta chains below, sequenced in a study of OX40 agonist ivuxolimab in advanced cancers. TCRdb's copy holds only in-frame clones and misses some; the assay was immunoSEQ multiplex PCR. The table includes about 58,000 clones, about 81% detected once. The source material was CD4+ or CD8+ T cells sorted from blood, sampled in a trial of the OX40 agonist ivuxolimab. These receptors were obtained from an adult with an advanced solid tumor such as melanoma, head and neck, liver or kidney cancer.

The rearrangement uses TRBV7-9 and TRBJ1-1; TRBD1 is a possible D gene (6 bases). V was trimmed by 5 bases and J by 7 bases, leaving 20 bases between them. The CDR3 is made up of 15 amino acids. The germline gives CDR1 SEHNR, CDR2 FQNEAQ (reference sequence). The CDR3 loop is CASSPRTAANGEAFF. The DNA for the CDR3 is TGTGCCAGCAGCCCGCGGACAGCGGCTAATGGTGAAGCTTTCTTT.

This sequence joins TRBV5-1 and TRBJ2-7, with D possibly matching TRBD1 (6 bases). Germline V lookup: CDR1 SGHRS, CDR2 YFSETQ. The length of the CDR3 is 15 residues. The V and J ends lost 0 bases and 5 bases respectively, with 15 bases between them. The CDR3 reads CASSLEGQRRNEQYF. CDR3 sequence (DNA): TGCGCCAGCAGCTTGGAGGGACAACGGAGGAACGAGCAGTACTTC.

This chain uses TRBV5-1 with TRBJ2-7, with 8 bases identical to TRBD1. The CDR3 is made up of 14 amino acids. V shed 3 bases and J 3 bases; nucleotides not matched to a gene: 5. In germline, CDR1 is SGHRS, CDR2 YFSETQ. CDR3 nucleotide sequence: TGCGCCAGCAGCTCGCGGACAGGGAACTACGAGCAGTACTTC. It specifies CASSSRTGNYEQYF.

A single count supports this clone. The V gene is TRBV5-4, the J gene TRBJ1-4; D might be TRBD1 (6 bases). The CDR3 extends over 13 amino acids. V gave up 7 bases and J gave up 7 bases, with 14 bases separating them. Germline V lookup: CDR1 SGHNT, CDR2 YYREEE (reference sequence). The CDR3 here is CASSEQGSEKLFF. In DNA form, the CDR3 reads TGTGCCAGCTCGGAGCAGGGGAGTGAAAAACTGTTTTTT. The full variable domain, completed using reference TRBV5-4 and TRBJ1-4, is ETGVTQSPTHLIKTRGQQVTLRCSSQSGHNTVSWYQQALGQGPQFIFQYYREEENGRGNFPPRFSGLQFPNYSSELNVNALELDDSALYLCASSEQGSEKLFFGSGTQLSVL.

This clone was recorded once. This sequence joins TRBV9 and TRBJ2-3; 11 bases map to TRBD2. This CDR3 region has 18 residues. Per the germline V gene, CDR1 is SGDLS and CDR2 is YYNGEE. The junction had 14 bases not matched to a gene; V was cut back by 0 bases and J by 8 bases. This chain's CDR3 is CASSVDRGSGGGKATQYF. For the CDR3, the DNA is TGTGCCAGCAGCGTAGATCGGGGTAGCGGGGGGGGAAAAGCTACGCAGTATTTT.

V and J are TRBV2 and TRBJ1-4; the D is unclear. This CDR3 comprises 16 residues. Germline V gene lookup returns CDR1 SNHLY and CDR2 FYNNEI. Trimming removed 0 bases from V and 4 bases from J, with 12 bases in between. CDR3 sequence: CASSEAGRLINEKLFF. CDR3 nucleotides: TGTGCCAGCAGTGAAGCGGGCAGGCTTATTAATGAAAAACTGTTTTTT.

The chain joins TRBV19 to TRBJ1-1, with D possibly matching TRBD1 (5 bases). Germline lookup yields CDR1 LNHDA and CDR2 SQIVND (reference sequence). CDR3 length: 15 amino acids. Trimming pared 5 bases from V and 1 base from J, leaving 14 bases between. The CDR3, as DNA: TGTGCCAGTAGTTTGGGGGGGTCGGGGAACACTGAAGCTTTCTTT. As protein: CASSLGGSGNTEAFF.

The genes are TRBV9 and TRBJ2-1, with 13 bases identical to TRBD2. J lost 4 bases, V lost 0 bases, and 4 bases had no gene match. The CDR3 is 17 amino acids. CDR1 is SGDLS and CDR2 is YYNGEE in the germline V gene. DNA of the CDR3: TGTGCCAGCAGCGTAGCTACTAGCGGGGGGGAATACAATGAGCAGTTCTTC. Translation gives CASSVATSGGEYNEQFF.

The sample holds a few counts of this clone. The chain couples TRBV7-3 to TRBJ2-3; D is tentatively TRBD1 or TRBD2 (5 bases each). The germline CDR1 and CDR2 sequences are SGHTA and FQGTGA. V was clipped by 1 base and J by 8 bases, with 10 bases between them. This CDR3 is 13 amino acids long. In DNA form, the CDR3 reads TGTGCCAGCAGCTTAAAGTATGGGGGTACGCAGTATTTT. Translation: CASSLKYGGTQYF. The full variable domain, completed using reference TRBV7-3 and TRBJ2-3, is GAGVSQTPSNKVTEKGKYVELRCDPISGHTALYWYRQSLGQGPEFLIYFQGTGAADDSGLPNDRFFAVRPEGSVSTLKIQRTERGDSAVYLCASSLKYGGTQYFGPGTRLTVL.

V usage is TRBV7-9 and J usage is TRBJ2-3; possible D gene TRBD1, 6 bases. CDR1 is SEHNR and CDR2 is FQNEAQ in the germline V gene (reference sequence). V was cut by 1 base and J by 6 bases, with 14 bases left in between. The CDR3 length is 15 residues. This CDR3 reads CASSLGGRGADTQYF. DNA of the CDR3: TGTGCCAGCAGCTTAGGGGGCAGGGGAGCCGATACGCAGTATTTT.

This chain connects TRBV18 to TRBJ1-3, with a weak D call TRBD1 (5 bases). V lost 0 bases and J 0 bases, leaving 9 bases between the germline ends. The CDR3 contains 16 residues. Germline V gene lookup returns CDR1 KGHSH and CDR2 LQKENI. In DNA, the CDR3 is TGTGCCAGCTCACCACCGATAAGGGGCTCTGGAAACACCATATATTTT. Amino acid sequence: CASSPPIRGSGNTIYF.

The chain is built from TRBV5-1 and TRBJ2-5; 10 nucleotides align to TRBD1. Trimming cost V 4 bases and J 3 bases; bases outside gene matches: 3. Germline V gene sequence: CDR1 SGHRS, CDR2 YFSETQ. CDR3 length: 14 amino acids. The CDR3 DNA follows: TGCGCCAGCAGCACCGGGACAGGGGAAGAGACCCAGTACTTC. Its translation is CASSTGTGEETQYF.

The rearrangement uses TRBV29-1 and TRBJ2-2; TRBD1 matches 10 bases. This CDR3 contains 14 residues. Germline values: CDR1 SQVTM, CDR2 ANQGSEA. Trimming took 3 bases from V and 4 from J; bases not matched to a gene: 2. The CDR3 protein is CSVEGQGITGELFF. CDR3 in DNA: TGCAGCGTTGAGGGACAGGGGATCACCGGGGAGCTGTTTTTT.

The rearrangement joins TRBV6-5 to TRBJ2-5, with 8 positions matching TRBD1. V dropped 4 bases and J dropped 7; count of bases not matched to a gene: 8. This CDR3 region has 14 residues. In germline, CDR1 is MNHEY, CDR2 SVGAGI. The CDR3 region has the DNA TGTGCCAGCAGTTCGGACAGGGCCCGGAGGACCCAGTACTTC. Translation gives CASSSDRARRTQYF.

This rearrangement joins TRBV28 to TRBJ2-7, with TRBD1 matching over 7 bases. The CDR3 extends over 13 amino acids. Losses at the gene ends were 7 bases for V and 1 base for J; bases not matched to a gene: 4. CDR1 is MDHEN, CDR2 SYDVKM, per germline. The CDR3 spells CASTGDSSYEQYF. The CDR3 DNA sequence: TGTGCCAGCACAGGGGACAGTTCCTACGAGCAGTACTTC.

The gene calls are TRBV29-1 and TRBJ2-3, with D maybe TRBD2 (5 bases). Germline assignment: CDR1 SQVTM and CDR2 ANQGSEA. The CDR3 runs to 12 residues. V was clipped by 4 bases and J by 4 bases, with 9 bases between them. CDR3 bases: TGCAGCGTTGCTGAGGGATCAGATACGCAGTATTTT. Translated, it gives CSVAEGSDTQYF.

V is TRBV6-1 and J is TRBJ2-7; D is perhaps TRBD2 (7 bases). The ends were cut back, 7 bases at V and 1 base at J, with 14 bases in the middle. This CDR3 region has 14 residues. Germline V CDR1 and CDR2: MNHNS, SASEGT. In nucleotides, the CDR3 is TGTGCCAGCAACCCGGGGGGCAGATCCTACGAGCAGTACTTC. It yields the protein CASNPGGRSYEQYF.

On this clone: Other nucleotide sequences in the sample specify the same CDR3. The V call is TRBV5-1, the J call TRBJ1-1; TRBD1 might be the D (6 bases). The CDR3 is 14 residues long. The germline gives CDR1 SGHRS, CDR2 YFSETQ. The V end was cut by 0 bases, the J end by 1 base, with 7 bases between. The CDR3 loop is CASSLAGANTEAFF. The CDR3 bases are TGCGCCAGCAGCTTGGCGGGGGCGAACACTGAAGCTTTCTTT.

The chain has TRBV10-2 and TRBJ2-1; D perhaps matches TRBD1 (7 bases). This CDR3 comprises 15 residues. Germline CDR1 is WSHSY and CDR2 is SAAADI. The V end was cut by 6 bases, the J end by 2 bases, with 14 bases between. CDR3 sequence reads: CASRRDRATYNEQFF. CDR3 DNA sequence: TGCGCCAGCAGGCGGGACAGAGCGACCTACAATGAGCAGTTCTTC.

The chain combines TRBV5-5 with TRBJ2-7, with 7 bases fitting TRBD1. The germline gives CDR1 SGHKS, CDR2 YYEKEE (reference sequence). V was pared by 1 base and J by 4 bases, with 5 bases of the junction left unmatched. The CDR3 has 14 amino acids. Written as DNA, the CDR3 is TGTGCCAGCAGCTTGCGGACAGGCACTTACGAGCAGTACTTC. It encodes CASSLRTGTYEQYF.

The chain uses TRBV21-1 and TRBJ2-2. TRBV21-1 is flagged as a pseudogene. CDR3 length: 16 amino acids. CDR3 sequence: CATGGWDRMSTGELFF. The CDR3 DNA follows: TGTGCCACCGGGGGGTGGGACAGAATGAGCACCGGGGAGCTGTTTTTT.

The DNA for the CDR3 is TGTGCCATCAGTGAGGGGGGCGAGCAGTACTTC. Its translation is CAISEGGEQYF. The chain couples TRBV10-3 to TRBJ2-7; D possibly uses TRBD1 or TRBD2 (5 bases each). The CDR3 runs to 11 residues. V was pared by 2 bases and J by 6 bases, with 5 bases between. Germline lookup yields CDR1 ENHRY and CDR2 SYGVKD.